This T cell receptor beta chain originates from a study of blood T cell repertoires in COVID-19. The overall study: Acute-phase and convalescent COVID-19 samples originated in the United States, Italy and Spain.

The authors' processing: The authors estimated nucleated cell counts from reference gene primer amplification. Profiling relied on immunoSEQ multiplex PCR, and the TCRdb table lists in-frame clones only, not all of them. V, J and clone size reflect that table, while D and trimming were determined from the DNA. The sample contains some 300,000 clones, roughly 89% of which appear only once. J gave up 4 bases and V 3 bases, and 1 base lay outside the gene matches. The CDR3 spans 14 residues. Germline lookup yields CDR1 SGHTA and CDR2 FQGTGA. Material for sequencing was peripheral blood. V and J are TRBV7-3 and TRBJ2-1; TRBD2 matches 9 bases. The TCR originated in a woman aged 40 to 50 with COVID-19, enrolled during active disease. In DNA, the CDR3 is TGTGCCAGCAGCTTCGCGGGGGGGTACAATGAGCAGTTCTTC. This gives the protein CASSFAGGYNEQFF.